Below, one TCR beta chain is given with its context. An end of the junction does not agree with germline; a read error may underlie this. The data stem from a study of control samples from healthy donors and cancer patients. Assay used: immunoSEQ multiplex PCR; TCRdb lists only in-frame clones, some missing. The repertoire holds some 80,000 clones, with 85% to 95% as singletons. The CDR3 has 15 amino acids. The germline V gene has CDR1 LGHNA and CDR2 YNFKEQ. Sequencing was done on a sample of blood. This sequence was found in a woman between 55 and 75 years old in good health. This sequence joins TRBV4-2 and TRBJ1-5; D is possibly TRBD1 (5 bases). CDR3 coding DNA: TGTGCCAGCAGCCGAGCCCCAGGGTGGGATCAGCCCCGGCATTTT. Residues: CASSRAPGWDQPRHF.